The present T cell receptor (beta chain) was sequenced within a study of vaccination and CD4 T cells after COVID-19. Study at large: It was a median roughly 100 days after diagnosis, with a range of 35 to 161, that post-COVID samples were drawn.

TCRdb fed the PCR reads into MiXCR, producing one record per CDR3 protein. Here the sample spans 15,000 to 25,000 distinct CDR3 sequences, over 45% being singletons. CDR1 DFQATT and CDR2 SNEGSKA come from the germline V gene (reference sequence). CDR3 length: 15 residues. The trim removed 3 bases at V and 4 bases at J, leaving 10 bases unmatched. V usage is TRBV20-1 and J usage is TRBJ1-2, with 8 bases lining up with TRBD1. Material: CD4+ T cells from blood, obtained after SARS-CoV-2 vaccination. This receptor was obtained from a human donor who had recovered from COVID-19. The CDR3, as DNA: TGCAGTGCTAGTTCGTCCGACGGACAGGGCTATGGCTACACCTTC. Encoded protein: CSASSSDGQGYGYTF.